This entry concerns a single T cell receptor (beta chain). Generated by immunoSEQ multiplex PCR, the TCRdb table keeps only in-frame clones and is missing some. In the table there are about 520,000 clones, 75% to 90% of which are singletons. The sample comes from a study of blood T cell repertoires in COVID-19. Study overall: Sources were T cells, B-cell-depleted T cells, or PBMCs; the material itself was cDNA or gDNA.

CDR3 length equals 17 residues. Germline trimming cut 2 bases from V and 6 bases from J; bases unmatched to any gene: 11. Germline CDR1 and CDR2: MNHEY and SMNVEV (reference sequence). Sequenced input: peripheral blood. The clonotype comes from a human donor in a cohort sampled during active COVID-19. The rearrangement uses TRBV27 and TRBJ2-1; 9 bases fit TRBD1. The CDR3 loop reads CASSLQPGQGLINEQFF. The CDR3 region has the DNA TGTGCCAGCAGTTTACAACCGGGACAGGGTCTGATCAATGAGCAGTTCTTC.